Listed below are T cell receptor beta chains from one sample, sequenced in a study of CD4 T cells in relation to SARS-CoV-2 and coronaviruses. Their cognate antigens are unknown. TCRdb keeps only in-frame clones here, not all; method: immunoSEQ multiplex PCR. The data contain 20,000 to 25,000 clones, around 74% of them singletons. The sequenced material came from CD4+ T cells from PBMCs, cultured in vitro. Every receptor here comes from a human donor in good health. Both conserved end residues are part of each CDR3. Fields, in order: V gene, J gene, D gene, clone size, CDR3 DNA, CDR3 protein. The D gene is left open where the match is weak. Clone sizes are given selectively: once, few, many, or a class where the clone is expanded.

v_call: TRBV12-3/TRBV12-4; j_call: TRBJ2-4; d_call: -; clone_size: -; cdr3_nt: TGTGCCAGCAGTTTCGGCGGCAAAAACATTCAGTACTTC; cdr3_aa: CASSFGGKNIQYF
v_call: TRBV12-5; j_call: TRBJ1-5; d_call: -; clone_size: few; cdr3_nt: TGTGCTAGTGGTGAGGGTGGTCCAGGAAATCAGCCCCAGCATTTT; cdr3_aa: CASGEGGPGNQPQHF
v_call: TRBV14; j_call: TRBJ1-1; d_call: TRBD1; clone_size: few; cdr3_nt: TGTGCCAGCAGCGGTCGACCGGGACAGGGGATGGCTTTCTTT; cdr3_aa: CASSGRPGQGMAFF
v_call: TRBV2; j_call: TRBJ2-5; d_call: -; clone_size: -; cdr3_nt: TGTGCCAGCAGGAGGGAAACACAAGAGACCCAGTACTTC; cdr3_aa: CASRRETQETQYF
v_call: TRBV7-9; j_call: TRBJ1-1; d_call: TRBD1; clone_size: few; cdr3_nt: TGTGCCAGCAGCTTAGCGCGTGGACAGGGGTTCACTGAAGCTTTCTTT; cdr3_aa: CASSLARGQGFTEAFF
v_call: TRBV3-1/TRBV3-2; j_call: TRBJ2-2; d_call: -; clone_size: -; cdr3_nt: TGTGCCAGCAGCCGCAGGGGTCCGGGCACCGGGGAGCTGTTTTTT; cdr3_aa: CASSRRGPGTGELFF
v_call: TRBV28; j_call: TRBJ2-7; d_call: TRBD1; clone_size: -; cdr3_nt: TGTGCCACCGTAGGGGGCCCCTTTTACGAGCAGTACTTC; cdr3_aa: CATVGGPFYEQYF
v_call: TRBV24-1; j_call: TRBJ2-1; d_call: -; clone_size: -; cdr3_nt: TGTGCCACCAGTGATTCCTACAATGAGCAGTTCTTC; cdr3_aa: CATSDSYNEQFF
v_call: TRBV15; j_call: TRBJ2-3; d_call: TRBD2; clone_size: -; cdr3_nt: TGTGCCACCAGCAGAGATCTAGCGGGAGCAGATACGCAGTATTTT; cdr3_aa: CATSRDLAGADTQYF
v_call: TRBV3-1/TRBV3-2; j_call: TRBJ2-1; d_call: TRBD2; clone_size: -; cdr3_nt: TGTGCCAGCAGCCAAGGGACTAGCGGTAGAAATGAGCAGTTCTTC; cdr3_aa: CASSQGTSGRNEQFF
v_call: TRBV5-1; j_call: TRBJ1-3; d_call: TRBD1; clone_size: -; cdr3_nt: TGCGCCAGCAGTTCCGGGACAGCCTCTGGAAACACCATATATTTT; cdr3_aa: CASSSGTASGNTIYF
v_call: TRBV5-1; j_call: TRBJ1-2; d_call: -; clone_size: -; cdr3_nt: TGCGCCAGCAGCTTGGCCCCAAAATCCTATGGCTACACCTTC; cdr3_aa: CASSLAPKSYGYTF
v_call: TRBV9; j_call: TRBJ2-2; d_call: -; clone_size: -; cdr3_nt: TGTGCCAGCAGTGAGACTTCTGTAAACACCGGGGAGCTGTTTTTT; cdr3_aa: CASSETSVNTGELFF
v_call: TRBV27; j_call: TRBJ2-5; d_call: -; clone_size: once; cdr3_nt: TGTGCCAGCAGTTTAAAGTCCAGGGGGACCCAGTACTTC; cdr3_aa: CASSLKSRGTQYF
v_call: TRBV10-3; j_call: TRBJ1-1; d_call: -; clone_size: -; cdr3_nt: TGTGCCATCAGTGAGTCAGCCAGGGGGAACACTGAAGCTTTCTTT; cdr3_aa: CAISESARGNTEAFF
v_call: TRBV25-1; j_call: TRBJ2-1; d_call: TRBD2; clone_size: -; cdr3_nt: TGTGCCAGCAGTGAATCTTCTAGCGGGAGCAATGAGCAGTTCTTC; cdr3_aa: CASSESSSGSNEQFF
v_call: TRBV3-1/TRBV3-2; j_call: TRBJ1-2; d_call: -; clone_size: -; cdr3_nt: TGTGCCAGCAGCCAAGTCCGCACCTCCCAGCGCTACACCTTC; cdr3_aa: CASSQVRTSQRYTF
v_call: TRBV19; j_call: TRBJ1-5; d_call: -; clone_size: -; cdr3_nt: TGTGCCAGTAGTATGGTTCTCTGGGGGGATCAGCCCCAGCATTTT; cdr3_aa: CASSMVLWGDQPQHF
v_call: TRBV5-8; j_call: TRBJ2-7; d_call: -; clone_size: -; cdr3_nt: TGTGCCAGCAGCTTGGATCGGAGGAGCCCTACGAACTACGAGCAGTACTTC; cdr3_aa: CASSLDRRSPTNYEQYF
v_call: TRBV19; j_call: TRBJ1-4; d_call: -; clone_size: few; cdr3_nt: TGTGCCAGTAGTATAGACGCCAGCCTGGGGGAAAAACTGTTTTTT; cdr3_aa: CASSIDASLGEKLFF
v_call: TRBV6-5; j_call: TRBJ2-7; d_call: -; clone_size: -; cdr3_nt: TGTGCCAGCAGTTACTCTTTGATACAAACGGGGGAGCAGTACTTC; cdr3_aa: CASSYSLIQTGEQYF
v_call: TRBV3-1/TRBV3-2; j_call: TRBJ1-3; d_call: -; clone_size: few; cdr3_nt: TGTGCCAGCACAGGGGCCTCTGGAAACACCATATATTTT; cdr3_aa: CASTGASGNTIYF
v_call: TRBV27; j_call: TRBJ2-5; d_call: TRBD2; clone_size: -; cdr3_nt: TGTGCCAGCAGCCCTCTTAGCGGGAGGGCCTGGGAGACCCAGTACTTC; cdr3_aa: CASSPLSGRAWETQYF
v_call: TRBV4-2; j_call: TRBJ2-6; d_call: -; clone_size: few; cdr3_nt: TGTGCCAGCAGCCAAGAAGGAGGGGCTGGGGCCAACGTCCTGACTTTC; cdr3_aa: CASSQEGGAGANVLTF
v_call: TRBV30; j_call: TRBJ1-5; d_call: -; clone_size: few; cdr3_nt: TGTGCCTGGAGTGACGACCTCAATCAGCCCCAGCATTTT; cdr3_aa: CAWSDDLNQPQHF
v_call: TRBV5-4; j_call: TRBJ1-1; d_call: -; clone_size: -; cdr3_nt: TGTGCCGCCTCAGTACAGGGAACGGACACTGAAGCTTTCTTT; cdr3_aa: CAASVQGTDTEAFF
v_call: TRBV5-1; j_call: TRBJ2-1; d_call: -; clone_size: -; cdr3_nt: TGCGCCAGCAGCTTGGCGGGAGTTCCCTACAATGAGCAGTTCTTC; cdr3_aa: CASSLAGVPYNEQFF
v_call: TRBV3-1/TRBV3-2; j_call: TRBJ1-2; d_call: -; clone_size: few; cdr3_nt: TGTGCCAGCAGCCAAGGGCCCGGCAGTTCTAACTATGGCTACACCTTC; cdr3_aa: CASSQGPGSSNYGYTF
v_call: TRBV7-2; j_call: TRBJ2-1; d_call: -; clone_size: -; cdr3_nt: TGTGCCAGCAGCTCCCCAACTAGGGGTGAGCAGTTCTTC; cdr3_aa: CASSSPTRGEQFF
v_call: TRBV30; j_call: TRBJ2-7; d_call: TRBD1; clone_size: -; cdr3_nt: TGTGCCTGGAGTACCGGGACAGGGGGGACACACGAGCAGTACTTC; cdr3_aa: CAWSTGTGGTHEQYF
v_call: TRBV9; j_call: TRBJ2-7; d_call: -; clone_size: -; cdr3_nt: TGTGCCAGCAGCTTACGACCGGACGGGGCCTACGAGCAGTACTTC; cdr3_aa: CASSLRPDGAYEQYF
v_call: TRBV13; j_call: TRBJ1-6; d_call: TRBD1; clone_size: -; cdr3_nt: TGTGCCAGCAGCTTAGGGGCAAGGGGGCCGGAATCCTATAATTCACCCCTCCACTTT; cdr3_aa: CASSLGARGPESYNSPLHF
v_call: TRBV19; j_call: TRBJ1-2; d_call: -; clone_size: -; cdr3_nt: TGTGCCAGTAGTATAGGCGGGGAAGCTAACTATGGCTACACCTTC; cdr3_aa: CASSIGGEANYGYTF
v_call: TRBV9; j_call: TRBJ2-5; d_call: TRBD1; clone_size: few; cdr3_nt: TGTGCCAGCAGCGCCTCGGGACAGGGGTGGGGGACCCAGTACTTC; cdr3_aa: CASSASGQGWGTQYF
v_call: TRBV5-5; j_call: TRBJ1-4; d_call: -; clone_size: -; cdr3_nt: TGTGCCAGCAGTCGGGTAGAGGGAAATGAAAAACTGTTTTTT; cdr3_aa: CASSRVEGNEKLFF
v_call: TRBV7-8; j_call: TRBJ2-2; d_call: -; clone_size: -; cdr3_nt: TGTGCCAGCAGCTTAGCCAGAACGAACACCGGGGAGCTGTTTTTT; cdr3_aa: CASSLARTNTGELFF
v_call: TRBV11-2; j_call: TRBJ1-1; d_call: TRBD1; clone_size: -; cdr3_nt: TGTGCCAGCAGCTTAGGGGGACAGGGTAACACTGAAGCTTTCTTT; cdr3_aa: CASSLGGQGNTEAFF
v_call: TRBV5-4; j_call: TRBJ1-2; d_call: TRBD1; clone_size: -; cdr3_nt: TGTGCCAGCAGTTCCGGAACACCGGGACAGGACAACTATGGCTACACCTTC; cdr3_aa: CASSSGTPGQDNYGYTF
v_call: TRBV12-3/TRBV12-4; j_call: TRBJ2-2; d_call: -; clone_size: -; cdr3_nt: TGTGCCAGCAGTTTCGGATACACCGGGGAGCTGTTTTTT; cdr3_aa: CASSFGYTGELFF
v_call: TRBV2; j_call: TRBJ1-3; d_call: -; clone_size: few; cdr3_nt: TGTGCCAGCGGAGGACAGAGCTCTGGAAACACCATATATTTT; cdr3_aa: CASGGQSSGNTIYF
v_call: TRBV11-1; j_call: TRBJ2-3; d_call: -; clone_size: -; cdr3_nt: TGTGCCAGCACCCCGACTAATTCAGATACGCAGTATTTT; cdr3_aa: CASTPTNSDTQYF
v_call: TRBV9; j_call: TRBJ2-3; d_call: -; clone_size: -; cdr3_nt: TGTGCCAGCAGTGCAGGGAGCTCGAATACGCAGTATTTT; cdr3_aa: CASSAGSSNTQYF
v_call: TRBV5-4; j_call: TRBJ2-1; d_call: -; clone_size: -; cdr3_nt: TGTGCCAGCAGCTTTGATGGGGGTTCCAATGAGCAGTTCTTC; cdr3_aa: CASSFDGGSNEQFF
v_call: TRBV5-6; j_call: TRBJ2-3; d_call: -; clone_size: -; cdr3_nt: TGTGCCAGCAGCTACGTCACAGATACGCAGTATTTT; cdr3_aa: CASSYVTDTQYF
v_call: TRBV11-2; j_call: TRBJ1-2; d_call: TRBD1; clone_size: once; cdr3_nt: TGTGCCAGCAGCACGAACCTCCGGGACAGGGGGCAAGTCATGCGTGGCTACACCTTC; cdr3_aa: CASSTNLRDRGQVMRGYTF
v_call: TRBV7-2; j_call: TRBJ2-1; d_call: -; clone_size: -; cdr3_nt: TGTGCCAGCAGCTTAGAACGGGCTACCTACAATGAGCAGTTCTTC; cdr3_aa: CASSLERATYNEQFF
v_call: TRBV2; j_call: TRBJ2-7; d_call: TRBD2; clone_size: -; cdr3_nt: TGTGCCAGCAGCCCTCCTCGACTAGCGGGAGTGAACGAGCAGTACTTC; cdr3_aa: CASSPPRLAGVNEQYF
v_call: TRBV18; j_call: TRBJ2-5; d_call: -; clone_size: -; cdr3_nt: TGTGCCAGCTCACCCGCTGGGCGGTACCAAGAGACCCAGTACTTC; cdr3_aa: CASSPAGRYQETQYF
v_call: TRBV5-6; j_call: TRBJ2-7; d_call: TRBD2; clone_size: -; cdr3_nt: TGTGCCAGCAGCTTAAGCGGGGGGAACCCCTACGAGCAGTACTTC; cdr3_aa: CASSLSGGNPYEQYF
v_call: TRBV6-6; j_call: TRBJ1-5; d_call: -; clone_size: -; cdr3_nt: TGTGCCAGCAGTCAACAGCTAAATAGCAATCAGCCCCAGCATTTT; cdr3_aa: CASSQQLNSNQPQHF
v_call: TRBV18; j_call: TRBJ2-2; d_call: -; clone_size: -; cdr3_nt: TGTGCCAGCGCTTCCATAGGGGACTACACCGGGGAGCTGTTTTTT; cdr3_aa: CASASIGDYTGELFF
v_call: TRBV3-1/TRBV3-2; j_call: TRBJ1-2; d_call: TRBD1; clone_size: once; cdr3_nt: TGTGCCAGCAGCCGCGACAGGGGGACAGGCTACACCTTC; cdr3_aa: CASSRDRGTGYTF
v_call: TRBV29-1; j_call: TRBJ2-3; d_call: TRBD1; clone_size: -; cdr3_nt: TGCAGCGTTGTCTTCCATAACAGGGGGCGGACAGATACGCAGTATTTT; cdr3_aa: CSVVFHNRGRTDTQYF
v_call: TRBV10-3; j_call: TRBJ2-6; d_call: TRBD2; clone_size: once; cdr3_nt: TGTGCCATCGGTAGCGGGAGTGGGGCCAACGTCCTGACTTTC; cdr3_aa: CAIGSGSGANVLTF
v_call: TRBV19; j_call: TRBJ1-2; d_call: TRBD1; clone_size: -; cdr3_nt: TGTGCCAGTACCCTTTCAGGGGGCGCAGACTATGGCTACACCTTC; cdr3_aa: CASTLSGGADYGYTF